This passage covers 17 T cell receptor beta chains from one sample sequenced in a study of vaccination and CD4 T cells after COVID-19. The Oncomine TCR Beta short-read assay generated sequence data from the DNA of cultured CD4+ T cells. In TCRdb, the PCR reads were re-called with MiXCR into one record per CDR3 protein. This sample has about 8,500 distinct CDR3 sequences; 20% to 25% occur once, and the top ten carry 20% to 25%. These TCRs are of unknown antigen specificity. Treatment noted: roughly 10-day PBMC culture with coronavirus spike peptide pools or control peptides (ViraFEST assay). Sequencing was done on a sample of cultured CD4+ T cells from blood. These TCRs come from a human donor with COVID-19.

This clonotype showed up just a few times. The chain joins TRBV27 to TRBJ2-3; a weak D match, TRBD2 (6 bases). The CDR3 runs 16 residues. Trimming stripped 7 bases from V and 2 bases from J, with 19 bases between. Per the germline V gene, CDR1 is MNHEY and CDR2 is SMNVEV (reference sequence). CDR3 DNA sequence: TGTGCCAGCAACTTTCCGGGAGAGACAGTCACAGATACGCAGTATTTT. Translation: CASNFPGETVTDTQYF.

This clonotype is judged medium-sized (0.01 to 0.1%). This sequence joins TRBV6-2 or TRBV6-3 and TRBJ1-1, with TRBD1 matching over 7 bases. The CDR3 extends over 15 amino acids. Germline CDR1 MNHEY, CDR2 SVGEGT. V dropped 5 bases and J dropped 0; count of bases not matched to a gene: 6. The CDR3, as DNA: TGTGCCAGCAGTGGATGGGACAGAATGAACACTGAAGCTTTCTTT. Translating it yields CASSGWDRMNTEAFF.

There are a few counts of this clonotype. CDR3 coding DNA: TGTGCCAGCGGAGTAGGGGGTTCCTATAATTCACCCCTCCACTTT. Translation: CASGVGGSYNSPLHF. V is TRBV6-1 and J is TRBJ1-6; tentatively, D is TRBD1 (6 bases). V lost 8 bases and J lost 1, with 12 bases in between. Germline V lookup: CDR1 MNHNS, CDR2 SASEGT. This CDR3 has 15 residues.

By frequency in the sample, this clonotype is medium-sized (0.01 to 0.1%). The rearrangement uses TRBV2 and TRBJ1-5; D gene unclear. Trimming pared 7 bases from V and 0 bases from J, leaving 13 bases between. The CDR3 has 15 residues. Germline CDR1 SNHLY, CDR2 FYNNEI. In DNA, the CDR3 is TGTGCCAGCAAGGTAGCAGTTACTAGCAATCAGCCCCAGCATTTT. This gives the protein CASKVAVTSNQPQHF. The whole variable domain, filled in from reference TRBV2 and TRBJ1-5, reads EPEVTQTPSHQVTQMGQEVILRCVPISNHLYFYWYRQILGQKVEFLVSFYNNEISEKSEIFDDQFSVERPDGSNFTLKIRSTKLEDSAMYFCASKVAVTSNQPQHFGDGTRLSIL.

This clonotype was counted between two and nine times. The rearrangement joins TRBV20-1 to TRBJ2-3; 8 nucleotides match TRBD2. The V segment lost 1 base and the J segment 5 bases; nucleotides outside the gene matches: 5. Per germline, CDR1 DFQATT and CDR2 SNEGSKA (reference sequence). This CDR3 is 14 amino acids long. CDR3 DNA sequence: TGCAGTGCTAGAGTACCCGGGGGGGTAGATACGCAGTATTTT. This sequence encodes CSARVPGGVDTQYF.

This clonotype was observed a handful of times. The chain combines TRBV28 with TRBJ2-5; possibly TRBD2 for D (6 bases). Germline CDR1 is MDHEN and CDR2 is SYDVKM. The CDR3 sequence is 14 residues long. V lost 8 bases and J 4 bases, leaving 17 bases between the germline ends. CDR3 protein: CASENLGLRETQYF. The CDR3 nucleotides are TGTGCCAGCGAAAACCTGGGACTTCGAGAGACCCAGTACTTC.

CDR3 sequence (DNA): TGTGCCAGCAGCGCTGTTCTTAAGGGACCACGGGGGATTGGGGATACGCAGTATTTT. This sequence encodes CASSAVLKGPRGIGDTQYF. The V call is TRBV21-1, the J call TRBJ2-3; TRBD1 is taken as the D call from the table, unchecked against the DNA. TRBV21-1 is flagged as a pseudogene. This CDR3 is built from 19 residues.

This chain uses TRBV12-3 or TRBV12-4 with TRBJ1-5; TRBD1 matches at 7 bases. Unmatched junction bases numbered 8, after V lost 6 bases and J lost 3 bases. CDR3 size: 15 residues. The CDR3, as DNA: TGTGCCAGCAGATTGACAGGGTTACTCAATCAGCCCCAGCATTTT. Translating it yields CASRLTGLLNQPQHF.

The chain recombines TRBV7-9 with TRBJ2-3; D is uncertain. This CDR3 has 15 amino acids. V lost 1 base and J 0 bases, leaving 8 bases between the germline ends. Germline CDR1 SEHNR, CDR2 FQNEAQ (reference sequence). The CDR3 sequence: CASSLVIGSTDTQYF. In DNA, the CDR3 is TGTGCCAGCAGCTTAGTCATAGGGAGCACAGATACGCAGTATTTT. The entire variable domain, with the rest obtained from reference TRBV7-9 and TRBJ2-3, is as follows: DTGVSQNPRHKITKRGQNVTFRCDPISEHNRLYWYRQTLGQGPEFLTYFQNEAQLEKSRLLSDRFSAERPKGSFSTLEIQRTEQGDSAMYLCASSLVIGSTDTQYFGPGTRLTVL.

This clonotype was counted only a few times. The chain links TRBV30 to TRBJ2-1, with D tentatively TRBD1 or TRBD2 (6 bases each). Germline loops: CDR1 GTSNPN, CDR2 SVGIG (reference sequence). Trimming removed 4 bases from V and 6 bases from J, with 16 bases in between. The CDR3 is 14 residues long. The CDR3 sequence: CAWMAGHLVNEQFF. CDR3 nucleotides: TGTGCCTGGATGGCGGGACACCTCGTCAATGAGCAGTTCTTC. Full variable domain (missing parts from reference TRBV30 and TRBJ2-1): SQTIHQWPATLVQPVGSPLSLECTVEGTSNPNLYWYRQAAGRGLQLLFYSVGIGQISSEVPQNLSASRPQDRQFILSSKKLLLSDSGFYLCAWMAGHLVNEQFFGPGTRLTVL.

This clonotype was observed a few times. The CDR3 DNA follows: TGTGCCAGCAGCTTAGACGGACTAGCGAGCAATGAGCAGTTCTTC. It encodes CASSLDGLASNEQFF. This chain uses TRBV7-2 with TRBJ2-1, with 9 bases identical to TRBD2. This CDR3 is built from 15 residues. Germline V gives CDR1 SGHTA, CDR2 FQGNSA. V dropped 1 base and J dropped 6; count of bases not matched to a gene: 4.

The chain uses TRBV11-2 and TRBJ2-2; unclear D gene. Germline CDR1 and CDR2: SGHAT and FQNNGV. Trimming removed 3 bases from V and 7 bases from J, with 12 bases in between. This CDR3 is 14 amino acids long. CDR3 coding DNA: TGTGCCAGCAGCTTCCTTAAGGTGATCGGGGAGCTGTTTTTT. It yields the protein CASSFLKVIGELFF.

In this sample, this clonotype turned up a few times. The chain employs TRBV20-1 and TRBJ2-7; the match to TRBD2 covers 12 bases. This CDR3 is 12 amino acids long. Unmatched junction bases numbered 6, after V lost 8 bases and J lost 7 bases. CDR1 is DFQATT, CDR2 SNEGSKA, per germline (reference sequence). CDR3 protein: CSLAGGLREQYF. Written as DNA, the CDR3 is TGCAGTCTAGCGGGGGGGCTTCGTGAGCAGTACTTC.

V and J are TRBV5-4 and TRBJ2-5, with D possibly TRBD2 on 5 matching bases. The CDR3 extends over 12 amino acids. Per germline, CDR1 SGHNT and CDR2 YYREEE (reference sequence). Trimming left V 4 bases short and J 4 bases short, with 8 bases between. In nucleotides, the CDR3 is TGTGCCAGCAGCATAGGAGGAGAGACCCAGTACTTC. As protein: CASSIGGETQYF. Variable domain in full (rest from reference TRBV5-4 and TRBJ2-5): ETGVTQSPTHLIKTRGQQVTLRCSSQSGHNTVSWYQQALGQGPQFIFQYYREEENGRGNFPPRFSGLQFPNYSSELNVNALELDDSALYLCASSIGGETQYFGPGTRLLVL.

The chain combines TRBV7-8 with TRBJ2-7; D is perhaps TRBD1 (5 bases). Germline CDR1 SGHVS, CDR2 FQNEAQ. The CDR3 totals 17 residues. The V and J ends lost 5 bases and 3 bases respectively, with 23 bases between them. The CDR3 region has the DNA TGTGCCAGCAGCCCCCGAATCGACAGATCGGATGACTACGAGCAGTACTTC. Translating it yields CASSPRIDRSDDYEQYF.

V and J are TRBV29-1 and TRBJ1-5; D is perhaps TRBD1 (6 bases). Germline V lookup: CDR1 SQVTM, CDR2 ANQGSEA. CDR3 length equals 13 residues. With 7 bases removed from V and 3 bases from J, the gap between germline ends came to 13 bases. This CDR3 reads CSGAEGVNQPQHF. The CDR3 coding sequence is TGCAGCGGGGCGGAGGGGGTCAATCAGCCCCAGCATTTT.

This clonotype is termed medium-sized. J is TRBJ1-6 and V is TRBV27; TRBD1 matches 10 bases. CDR3 length: 19 residues. Germline CDR1 is MNHEY and CDR2 is SMNVEV (reference sequence). V was clipped by 2 bases and J by 0 bases; unmatched bases: 7. The CDR3 sequence: CASSLRAGTGDSYNSPLHF. CDR3 coding DNA: TGTGCCAGCAGTTTAAGAGCCGGGACAGGGGACTCCTATAATTCACCCCTCCACTTT.